The rows below give T cell receptor beta chains drawn from one sample of a study of post-analysis software for immune sequencing data. Using its own MiXCR run on the PCR reads, TCRdb lists one record per CDR3 protein. The sample consists of a few hundred thousand distinct CDR3 sequences, about a third of them appearing once. Sequencing used blood. The receptors derive from a girl younger than 18 with multiple sclerosis. Both conserved end residues are part of each CDR3. D genes are given only for firm matches. Size tells how often a clone was seen (once, few, many) or the class of an expanded clone, and some rows leave it out.

cdr3_nt cdr3_aa v_call clone_size j_call cdr3_length d_call
TGTGCCAGCAGTTCCGCCGGTAAAGTCTCGAACGAGCAGTACTTC CASSSAGKVSNEQYF TRBV6-6 . TRBJ2-7 15 .
TGTGCCAGCAGCTTAATGGAGGGGAATGAGCAGTTCTTC CASSLMEGNEQFF TRBV7-3 many TRBJ2-1 13 .
TGCGCCAGCAGACCCCCCGGGGCCTATGGCTACACCTTC CASRPPGAYGYTF TRBV4-1 . TRBJ1-2 13 .
TGTGCCGGCAGCTTAACGGGGGGGCTCAATGTGCAGTTCTTC CAGSLTGGLNVQFF TRBV7-9 . TRBJ2-1 14 TRBD2
TGTGCCGGCAGTCCCCAGGGGGGTAGCAATCAGCCCCAGCATTTT CAGSPQGGSNQPQHF TRBV28 . TRBJ1-5 15 TRBD1
TGTGCCACCAGTGACAGATCCGGGACTAGCTTCAACGAGCAGTACTTC CATSDRSGTSFNEQYF TRBV24-1 . TRBJ2-7 16 TRBD2
TGCAGTGCAACCCGAGGGACCTCCACAGATACGCAGTATTTT CSATRGTSTDTQYF TRBV20-1 few TRBJ2-3 14 .
TGTGCCAGCAGTTTATTCGGGGGGCTCTATGGCTACACCTTC CASSLFGGLYGYTF TRBV27 . TRBJ1-2 14 .
TGTGCCAGCAGTTTTATAGGGTCGGGGGGGCGTCAGCCCCAGCATTTT CASSFIGSGGRQPQHF TRBV12-3/TRBV12-4 . TRBJ1-5 16 .
TGCAGCGTTGAGGTAGCGGGGGGGTACCAAGAGACCCAGTACTTC CSVEVAGGYQETQYF TRBV29-1 few TRBJ2-5 15 TRBD2
TGTGCCATCAGTGAAAAATCAAGCCATCTGGACGAGCAGTACTTC CAISEKSSHLDEQYF TRBV10-3 few TRBJ2-7 15 .
TGTGCCAGCAGCCAAGATACAGGGCCCTATGGCTACACCTTC CASSQDTGPYGYTF TRBV4-2 few TRBJ1-2 14 .
TGCGCCAGCAGCCCTGCCAGATGGGACAGGGAAGATGGCTACACCTTC CASSPARWDREDGYTF TRBV4-1 few TRBJ1-2 16 TRBD1
TGTGCCAGCAGACACGGGGGGTCGAGCTCCTACGAGCAGTACTTC CASRHGGSSSYEQYF TRBV7-3 few TRBJ2-7 15 TRBD2
TGCGCCAGCAGCTCTGCACGAATACTCCGCACAGATACGCAGTATTTT CASSSARILRTDTQYF TRBV5-1 . TRBJ2-3 16 .
TGCGCCAGCAGCCTCCCCGACTCGACGTATCAAGAGACCCAGTACTTC CASSLPDSTYQETQYF TRBV5-1 few TRBJ2-5 16 .
TGTGCCAGCAGCTTACCCCGGACAGGAAGTAATGAAAAACTGTTTTTT CASSLPRTGSNEKLFF TRBV6-6 . TRBJ1-4 16 TRBD1
TGTGCCAGCAGCCAGGGGGTAGCTAATGAAAAACTGTTTTTT CASSQGVANEKLFF TRBV3-1 few TRBJ1-4 14 .
TGTGCCAGCAGTTTAAAGACAGGGAACTCACCCCTCCACTTT CASSLKTGNSPLHF TRBV12-3/TRBV12-4 few TRBJ1-6 14 TRBD1
TGCGCCAGCAGCGACCCGGGACTCATCTGGCAAGAGACCCAGTACTTC CASSDPGLIWQETQYF TRBV5-1 . TRBJ2-5 16 .
TGCGCCAGCAGGTTGGACCTTCCCTCCTACAATGAGCAGTTCTTC CASRLDLPSYNEQFF TRBV5-1 few TRBJ2-1 15 .
TGCAGTGCTAGATCCTCCCGCGCAGGGGGCTATGGCTACACCTTC CSARSSRAGGYGYTF TRBV20-1 . TRBJ1-2 15 TRBD1
TGTGCCAGCAGCTTAAGCTCCTCGCGAGATAATGGCTACACCTTC CASSLSSSRDNGYTF TRBV11-2 . TRBJ1-2 15 .
TGTGCCAGCAGTGAATCTCTACTAGCCAAAAACATTCAGTACTTC CASSESLLAKNIQYF TRBV6-1 . TRBJ2-4 15 .
TGTGCCAGCAGCCAAGTGCTGCGGGGGGGAGACAATGAGCAGTTCTTC CASSQVLRGGDNEQFF TRBV4-2 . TRBJ2-1 16 TRBD2
TGTGCCAGCAGTGAGACAGTGGGAGGGGAGACCCAGTACTTC CASSETVGGETQYF TRBV2 . TRBJ2-5 14 TRBD2
TGTGCCAGCAGCTTAGTTCGGCTAGCCGAAGAGACCCAGTACTTC CASSLVRLAEETQYF TRBV7-2 . TRBJ2-5 15 .
TGTGCCAGCAGTTACTCGTCAGAGATCTATGGCTACACCTTC CASSYSSEIYGYTF TRBV6-5 . TRBJ1-2 14 .
TGTGCCAGCAGCCTTACAGGGTTCTACGAGCAGTACTTC CASSLTGFYEQYF TRBV3-1 few TRBJ2-7 13 .
TGTGCCAGCAGTGAGGGGACAGGGGGTCTTGGGGCCAACGTCCTGACTTTC CASSEGTGGLGANVLTF TRBV25-1 few TRBJ2-6 17 TRBD1
TGTGCCAGCAGCTTCCCAGACAGGGAGATTATAGTCAATCAGCCCCAGCATTTT CASSFPDREIIVNQPQHF TRBV7-9 few TRBJ1-5 18 TRBD1
TGTGCCAGCAGTCTGGACCTGGGGGCAGGAAACACCATATATTTT CASSLDLGAGNTIYF TRBV6-1 few TRBJ1-3 15 .
TGTGCCAGCTCCTCGGGACAGGGGAAAGAGACCCAGTACTTC CASSSGQGKETQYF TRBV13 many TRBJ2-5 14 TRBD1